This paragraph covers one T cell receptor beta chain sequence. Its antigen is as yet unknown. Only in-frame clones appear in the TCRdb table, and some are missing; sequencing was by immunoSEQ multiplex PCR. This sample has about 240,000 clones, with roughly 80% found just once. Thawed PBMCs were FACS-sorted into unstimulated CD4+CD25+CD127- regulatory T cells, CD4+CD25- non-regulatory cells, CD4 and CD8 cells. The V gene's germline CDR1 is MNHEY and CDR2 SVGAGI. The CDR3 sequence is 13 residues long. This sample stems from a study of Tregs in tolerant kidney transplant recipients. Findings and caveats of the study: The small number of patients limits these findings pending further validation.

Sample: CD4+ T cells from blood. The source of this sequence is a human donor in good health. The chain carries TRBV6-5 and TRBJ2-5; 7 positions match TRBD2. Matching the DNA end better, TRBJ2-7 makes the J call doubtful. The CDR3 spells CASSLVGGYEQYF. DNA for the CDR3: TGTGCCAGCAGTTTAGTCGGGGGGTACGAGCAGTACTTC.